The clone carrying this T cell receptor (beta chain) was recorded once. These data come from a study of blood T cell repertoires in COVID-19. Study in general: Samples came from the United States, Italy and Spain, spanning acute and convalescent COVID-19. The analysed material was cDNA or gDNA that came from T cells, B-cell-depleted T cells, or PBMCs.

Original data processing: Amplified reference gene primers provided the basis for estimating nucleated cell counts. Only in-frame clones appear in the TCRdb table, and some are missing; sequencing was by immunoSEQ multiplex PCR. D and trimming come from the DNA, and the V and J calls and clone size come from that table. Here the sample spans around 30,000 clones, 75% to 90% being singletons. This CDR3 has 15 amino acids. V lost 2 bases to trimming and J lost 1 base, with 12 bases between them. Germline V lookup: CDR1 SNHLY, CDR2 FYNNEI. V gene TRBV2 combines with J gene TRBJ2-7; D is perhaps TRBD1 (6 bases). The receptor's source is a human donor in a cohort sampled during active COVID-19. The sample taken for sequencing was peripheral blood. The CDR3 reads CASSESGDTSYEQYF. DNA for the CDR3: TGTGCCAGCAGTGAATCAGGGGACACTTCCTACGAGCAGTACTTC. The full variable domain, completed using reference TRBV2 and TRBJ2-7, is EPEVTQTPSHQVTQMGQEVILRCVPISNHLYFYWYRQILGQKVEFLVSFYNNEISEKSEIFDDQFSVERPDGSNFTLKIRSTKLEDSAMYFCASSESGDTSYEQYFGPGTRLTVT.